These 27 T cell receptor beta chains share one sample of origin, sequenced in a study of blood T cell repertoires in COVID-19. TCRdb keeps only in-frame clones here, not all; method: immunoSEQ multiplex PCR. The sample carries 300,000 to 350,000 clones, over 80% recorded once. The source material was PBMCs or T cells enriched from blood (not recorded which). These receptors came from a man under 40 who had recovered from COVID-19.

The chain couples TRBV5-4 to TRBJ1-4; the D is unclear. CDR1 is SGHNT, CDR2 YYREEE, per germline (reference sequence). V was clipped by 2 bases and J by 8 bases, with 13 bases between them. The CDR3 contains 14 residues. CDR3 region: CASSLGLEGEKLFF. The CDR3 region has the DNA TGTGCCAGCAGCTTAGGTCTGGAGGGAGAAAAACTGTTTTTT.

The gene calls are TRBV15 and TRBJ1-5, with 7 nucleotides matching TRBD1. This CDR3 has 15 residues. CDR1 and CDR2 from the germline V gene are LNHNV and YYDKDF (reference sequence). The V segment lost 5 bases and the J segment 6 bases; nucleotides outside the gene matches: 10. The DNA for the CDR3 is TGTGCCACCAGCCGCCCCGGAGGGGGCGGTCAGCCCCAGCATTTT. Its protein is CATSRPGGGGQPQHF.

The chain carries TRBV5-1 and TRBJ2-5; TRBD2 aligns across 12 bases. V lost 6 bases, J lost 6 bases, and 9 bases stayed unmatched. In germline, CDR1 is SGHRS, CDR2 YFSETQ. There are 15 residues in the CDR3. CDR3 DNA: TGCGCCAGCACCTCCGGAACTAGCGGGGGGAAGACCCAGTACTTC. It encodes CASTSGTSGGKTQYF.

The V gene is TRBV6-5, the J gene TRBJ1-6; 9 bases align to TRBD1. The CDR3 consists of 12 residues. With 10 bases clipped from V and 6 bases from J, the junction kept 1 base outside the gene matches. Germline V gene sequence: CDR1 MNHEY, CDR2 SVGAGI. This CDR3 reads CAMGQGNSPLHF. CDR3 DNA sequence: TGTGCCATGGGACAGGGTAATTCACCCCTCCACTTT.

The rearrangement links TRBV5-8 to TRBJ1-1; D not resolved. Germline V gives CDR1 SGHTS, CDR2 YDEGEE. This CDR3 region has 17 residues. Between the trimmed V and J ends, which lost 4 bases and 2 bases, there was a span of 21 bases. The CDR3 DNA reads as TGTGCCAGCAGCCCGCACACGACGCGGTACCCAAACACTGAAGCTTTCTTT. Protein: CASSPHTTRYPNTEAFF.

This rearrangement joins TRBV2 to TRBJ1-1; TRBD1 matches at 10 bases. Per germline, CDR1 SNHLY and CDR2 FYNNEI. V dropped 7 bases and J dropped 4; count of bases not matched to a gene: 9. The CDR3 has 15 residues. In DNA form, the CDR3 reads TGTGCCAGCATGGCCGGGACAGGGGTAATCACTGAAGCTTTCTTT. Amino acids: CASMAGTGVITEAFF.

The J gene is TRBJ2-7, the V gene TRBV19; tentative D call: TRBD1 (6 bases). The CDR3 sequence is 12 residues long. Trimming left V 8 bases short and J 4 bases short, with 12 bases between. Germline CDR1 is LNHDA and CDR2 is SQIVND (reference sequence). The CDR3 loop reads CASGGPGYEQYF. As DNA, the CDR3 is TGTGCCAGTGGGGGCCCAGGATACGAGCAGTACTTC.

The V and J genes are TRBV10-3 and TRBJ1-1; D gene uncertain. From germline, CDR1 is ENHRY and CDR2 SYGVKD. This CDR3 is 16 amino acids long. Deletions cut 6 bases from V and 4 bases from J, with 21 bases between. CDR3 DNA: TGTGCCATCAGGAACTCCGAGGCAGCCTCTCTCACTGAAGCTTTCTTT. This gives the protein CAIRNSEAASLTEAFF.

This chain joins TRBV11-2 and TRBJ1-1, with TRBD1 as a possible D gene (5 bases). CDR1 and CDR2 from the germline V gene are SGHAT and FQNNGV. CDR3 length equals 13 residues. V was cut by 0 bases and J by 4 bases, with 6 bases left in between. The CDR3 loop is CASSLDGGTEAFF. The DNA of the CDR3 is TGTGCCAGCAGCTTAGACGGGGGCACTGAAGCTTTCTTT.

This rearrangement joins TRBV6-4 to TRBJ2-3, with 9 bases matching TRBD1. Germline V lookup: CDR1 MRHNA, CDR2 SNTAGT. Trimming cost V 8 bases and J 0 bases; bases outside gene matches: 6. This CDR3 region has 15 residues. The CDR3, as DNA: TGTGCCAGCGGTAGGGGGACAGGGAGCACAGATACGCAGTATTTT. Its protein is CASGRGTGSTDTQYF.

The chain carries TRBV4-1 and TRBJ1-1, with 10 bases lining up with TRBD1. J lost 1 base, V lost 3 bases, and 5 bases had no gene match. CDR1 and CDR2 (germline): MGHRA, YSYEKL. The CDR3 has 16 amino acids. This CDR3 reads CASSHGQGVGNTEAFF. CDR3 nucleotides: TGCGCCAGCAGCCACGGACAGGGGGTGGGGAACACTGAAGCTTTCTTT.

The V and J genes are TRBV18 and TRBJ1-6; no clear D gene. V lost 2 bases and J 10 bases, leaving 9 bases between the germline ends. This CDR3 has 13 amino acids. CDR1 KGHSH and CDR2 LQKENI come from the germline V gene. The CDR3 is CASSPGGNSPLHF. For the CDR3, the DNA is TGTGCCAGCTCACCAGGAGGGAACTCACCCCTCCACTTT.

The gene calls are TRBV2 and TRBJ1-4, with TRBD1 matching 9 bases. The junction had 6 bases not matched to a gene; V was cut back by 6 bases and J by 13 bases. This CDR3 spans 12 amino acids. Germline lookup yields CDR1 SNHLY and CDR2 FYNNEI. Written as DNA, the CDR3 is TGTGCCAGCAGGGGACAGGGTTTCGGACTGTTTTTT. Residues: CASRGQGFGLFF.

This clone showed up just once. The chain uses TRBV11-2 and TRBJ1-2; 11 bases match TRBD1. With 8 bases clipped from V and 11 bases from J, the junction kept 13 bases outside the gene matches. Germline CDR1 reads SGHAT; CDR2 reads FQNNGV. This CDR3 spans 14 amino acids. The CDR3 here is CASGYVGQGVGYTF. CDR3 nucleotides: TGTGCCAGCGGCTATGTGGGACAGGGGGTTGGATACACCTTC.

This chain joins TRBV4-1 and TRBJ2-7; 8 positions agree with TRBD1. The germline V gene encodes CDR1 MGHRA and CDR2 YSYEKL. With V trimmed by 1 base and J by 3 bases, 5 bases remained unmatched. The CDR3 spans 15 residues. The chain's CDR3 is CASSQARTGYYEQYF. CDR3 nucleotide sequence: TGCGCCAGCAGCCAAGCTAGGACAGGGTACTACGAGCAGTACTTC.

This clone was observed once. This chain's CDR3 is CASSLADREVSPLHF. The CDR3 coding sequence is TGTGCCAGCAGCCTTGCTGACAGGGAAGTGTCACCCCTCCACTTT. The chain recombines TRBV6-5 with TRBJ1-6; 7 bases agree with TRBD1. The CDR3 runs 15 residues. Germline V gene lookup returns CDR1 MNHEY and CDR2 SVGAGI. The ends lost 6 bases at V and 10 bases at J; junction bases unmatched: 12.

The rearrangement joins TRBV5-1 to TRBJ1-2, with 7 bases identical to TRBD1. Germline trimming cut 5 bases from V and 3 bases from J; bases unmatched to any gene: 7. This CDR3 is 14 amino acids long. CDR1 is SGHRS and CDR2 is YFSETQ in the germline V gene. The CDR3 is CASSMDRRDYGYTF. The CDR3 nucleotides read TGCGCCAGCAGTATGGACAGGAGAGACTATGGCTACACCTTC.

The CDR3 DNA reads as TGTGCCAGCAGCTTCCTCGCTCAGGGGAATTCACCCCTCCACTTT. The encoded protein is CASSFLAQGNSPLHF. V gene TRBV7-8 combines with J gene TRBJ1-6; perhaps TRBD1 as D (6 bases). Germline V lookup: CDR1 SGHVS, CDR2 FQNEAQ. The CDR3 extends over 15 amino acids. V lost 3 bases and J 7 bases, leaving 13 bases between the germline ends.

This chain connects TRBV5-1 to TRBJ2-1; a weak D match, TRBD1 (6 bases). In germline, CDR1 is SGHRS, CDR2 YFSETQ. V was clipped by 3 bases and J by 4 bases, with 20 bases between them. The CDR3 has 17 residues. CDR3 in DNA: TGCGCCAGCAGCTCCGAACGACACTCAGGGGAATACAATGAGCAGTTCTTC. It is translated as CASSSERHSGEYNEQFF.

The chain carries TRBV5-1 and TRBJ2-3, with TRBD2 matching 7 bases. Germline CDR1 reads SGHRS; CDR2 reads YFSETQ. CDR3 length equals 15 residues. J lost 5 bases, V lost 0 bases, and 6 bases had no gene match. CDR3 in amino acids: CASSLVQRGIDTQYF. The CDR3 DNA sequence: TGCGCCAGCAGCTTGGTCCAGCGGGGTATAGATACGCAGTATTTT.

The chain recombines TRBV6-6 with TRBJ2-1; D perhaps matches TRBD1 (7 bases). This CDR3 contains 16 residues. Germline-derived CDR1 and CDR2 are MNHNY and SVGAGI (reference sequence). V lost 2 bases and J 4 bases, leaving 15 bases between the germline ends. The CDR3 spells CASSYAGQRTYNEQFF. The CDR3 DNA reads TGTGCCAGCAGTTACGCGGGACAGCGTACATACAATGAGCAGTTCTTC.

The genes are TRBV13 and TRBJ2-5; tentatively, D is TRBD1 (6 bases). Germline V lookup: CDR1 PRHDT, CDR2 FYEKMQ (reference sequence). The CDR3 extends over 14 amino acids. Trimming took 5 bases from V and 7 from J, leaving 17 bases between them. CDR3 residues: CASSAQGPRGTQYF. CDR3 DNA: TGTGCCAGCAGCGCCCAGGGGCCAAGAGGGACCCAGTACTTC.

The rearrangement joins TRBV2 to TRBJ2-5, with D perhaps TRBD1 (5 bases). Germline V gene lookup returns CDR1 SNHLY and CDR2 FYNNEI. The CDR3 runs 14 residues. Trimming left V 2 bases short and J 2 bases short, with 9 bases between. In DNA form, the CDR3 reads TGTGCCAGCAGTGAATTACAGGTGCAAGAGACCCAGTACTTC. Translating gives CASSELQVQETQYF.

J is TRBJ2-5 and V is TRBV5-1, with TRBD2 identical over 14 bases. The CDR3 is 18 amino acids. V shed 0 bases, J shed 1 base, and the junction held 5 bases outside the gene matches. CDR1 SGHRS and CDR2 YFSETQ come from the germline V gene. The CDR3 region has the DNA TGCGCCAGCAGCTTGGGAGGACTAGCGGGGGGTCGCCAAGAGACCCAGTACTTC. Protein product: CASSLGGLAGGRQETQYF.

CDR3 protein: CASSDKAGGTGELFF. Here the CDR3 DNA reads TGTGCCAGCAGTGACAAGGCGGGGGGCACCGGGGAGCTGTTTTTT. The V gene is TRBV6-4, the J gene TRBJ2-2; TRBD2 agrees at 8 bases. The V segment lost 2 bases and the J segment 4 bases; nucleotides outside the gene matches: 3. The germline CDR1 and CDR2 sequences are MRHNA and SNTAGT. This CDR3 spans 15 amino acids.

The chain uses TRBV9 and TRBJ2-7; 8 nucleotides line up with TRBD1. This CDR3 is 13 amino acids long. Germline V lookup: CDR1 SGDLS, CDR2 YYNGEE. Trimming removed 4 bases from V and 6 bases from J; junction bases left unmatched: 6. The CDR3 nucleotides are TGTGCCAGCAGCCCGGACAGGGATGGCGAGCAGTACTTC. Protein sequence: CASSPDRDGEQYF.

The CDR3 reads CSVRENTEAFF. In DNA form, the CDR3 reads TGCAGTGTCCGGGAGAACACTGAAGCTTTCTTT. This rearrangement joins TRBV20-1 to TRBJ1-1; D is uncertain. Trimming pared 7 bases from V and 1 base from J, leaving 7 bases between. The germline V gene encodes CDR1 DFQATT and CDR2 SNEGSKA (reference sequence). The CDR3 contains 11 residues.